The next 6 T cell receptor beta chains were all read from a single sample in a study of PD-L1 blockade in urothelial cancer. Profiling relied on immunoSEQ multiplex PCR, and the TCRdb table lists in-frame clones only, not all of them. The profile shows 20,000 to 25,000 clones, about 90% of them singletons. The sequenced sample was PBMCs, obtained around atezolizumab (anti-PD-L1) treatment. These TCRs come from a woman aged 55-70 years with urothelial cancer.

V is TRBV7-9 and J is TRBJ2-7; TRBD2 matches 12 bases. After removal of 5 bases from V and 7 bases from J, the junction contained 6 bases not matched to a gene. The CDR3 sequence is 14 residues long. The V gene's germline CDR1 is SEHNR and CDR2 FQNEAQ (reference sequence). The CDR3 here is CASSRLAGVEEQYF. The CDR3 nucleotides are TGTGCCAGCAGCAGACTAGCGGGAGTAGAGGAGCAGTACTTC. The whole variable domain, remainder taken from reference TRBV7-9 and TRBJ2-7, is DTGVSQNPRHKITKRGQNVTFRCDPISEHNRLYWYRQTLGQGPEFLTYFQNEAQLEKSRLLSDRFSAERPKGSFSTLEIQRTEQGDSAMYLCASSRLAGVEEQYFGPGTRLTVT.

V usage is TRBV19 and J usage is TRBJ2-4, with 9 bases identical to TRBD1. CDR3 length equals 16 residues. The V and J ends lost 5 bases and 2 bases, in that order; junction bases with no gene match: 7. CDR1 is LNHDA, CDR2 SQIVND, per germline (reference sequence). CDR3 nucleotide sequence: TGTGCCAGTAGTCCAGTGACAGGGGGTACCAAAAACATTCAGTACTTC. Residues: CASSPVTGGTKNIQYF.

This chain joins TRBV28 and TRBJ1-1; D remains unclear. CDR1 is MDHEN and CDR2 is SYDVKM in the germline V gene. Trimming cost V 8 bases and J 5 bases, with 15 bases left between them. The CDR3 spans 13 residues. DNA for the CDR3: TGTGCCAGCCGATGGAGGGCAGGAACTGAAGCTTTCTTT. Its translation is CASRWRAGTEAFF.

This chain uses TRBV2 with TRBJ2-3; D may be TRBD2 (6 bases). Trimming shortened V by 1 base and J by 5 bases, and 16 bases separated the two germline ends. Germline lookup yields CDR1 SNHLY and CDR2 FYNNEI. This CDR3 comprises 16 residues. The CDR3: CASSEGTNWYEDTQYF. In DNA, the CDR3 is TGTGCCAGCAGTGAAGGGACTAATTGGTATGAAGATACGCAGTATTTT.

The gene calls are TRBV19 and TRBJ2-7; D is undetermined. V gave up 5 bases and J gave up 3 bases, with 14 bases separating them. Germline loops: CDR1 LNHDA, CDR2 SQIVND (reference sequence). There are 14 residues in the CDR3. CDR3 sequence: CASSYTARSYEQYF. The CDR3 coding sequence is TGTGCCAGTAGTTATACAGCCCGAAGCTACGAGCAGTACTTC. The full variable domain, completed using reference TRBV19 and TRBJ2-7, is DGGITQSPKYLFRKEGQNVTLSCEQNLNHDAMYWYRQDPGQGLRLIYYSQIVNDFQKGDIAEGYSVSREKKESFPLTVTSAQKNPTAFYLCASSYTARSYEQYFGPGTRLTVT.

This chain uses TRBV19 with TRBJ2-6; TRBD1 aligns across 9 bases. The CDR3 has 16 residues. CDR1 LNHDA and CDR2 SQIVND come from the germline V gene (reference sequence). V gave up 5 bases and J gave up 4 bases; unmatched junction bases: 6. The CDR3 bases are TGTGCCAGTAGTCTCGGACAGGGGTACGGGGCCAACGTCCTGACTTTC. It yields the protein CASSLGQGYGANVLTF.